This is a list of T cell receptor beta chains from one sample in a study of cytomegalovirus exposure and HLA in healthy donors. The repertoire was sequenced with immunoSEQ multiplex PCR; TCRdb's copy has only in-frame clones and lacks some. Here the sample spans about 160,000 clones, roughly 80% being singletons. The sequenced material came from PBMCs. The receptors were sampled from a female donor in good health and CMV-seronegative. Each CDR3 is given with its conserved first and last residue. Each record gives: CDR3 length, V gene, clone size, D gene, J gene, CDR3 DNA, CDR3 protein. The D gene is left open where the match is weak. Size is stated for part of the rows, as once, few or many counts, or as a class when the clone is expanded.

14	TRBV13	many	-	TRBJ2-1	TGTGCCAGCAGCGACTATACCTACGGCAATGAGCAGTTCTTC	CASSDYTYGNEQFF
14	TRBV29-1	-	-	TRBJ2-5	TGCAGCGTTCCGGACAGCCCGAGACAAGAGACCCAGTACTTC	CSVPDSPRQETQYF
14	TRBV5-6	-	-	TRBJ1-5	TGTGCCAGCAGCTTGTCAGATAGCAATCAGCCCCAGCATTTT	CASSLSDSNQPQHF
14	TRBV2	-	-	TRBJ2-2	TGTGCCAGCAGTCGGGACTCCCGCACCGGGGAGCTGTTTTTT	CASSRDSRTGELFF
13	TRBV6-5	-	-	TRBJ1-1	TGTGCCAGCAGTCCTGGGGGGTACACTGAAGCTTTCTTT	CASSPGGYTEAFF
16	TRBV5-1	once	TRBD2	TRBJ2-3	TGCGCCAGCAGCCCCCTTAGCGGGGGAATGACGGATACGCAGTATTTT	CASSPLSGGMTDTQYF
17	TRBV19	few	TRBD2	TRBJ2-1	TGTGCCAGTAGTAGTGCCTGGTCTAGCGGGAGTTACAATGAGCAGTTCTTC	CASSSAWSSGSYNEQFF
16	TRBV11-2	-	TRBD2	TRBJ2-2	TGTGCCAGCAGCCTCACACCGGGGGGAGGTTCCGGGGAGCTGTTTTTT	CASSLTPGGGSGELFF
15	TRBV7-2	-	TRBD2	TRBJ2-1	TGTGCCAGCACCGGGACTAGCGGGGGGGCCTATGAGCAGTTCTTC	CASTGTSGGAYEQFF
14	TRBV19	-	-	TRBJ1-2	TGTGCCAGTATCCCGGGCACAGCAGGGTCTGGCTACACCTTC	CASIPGTAGSGYTF
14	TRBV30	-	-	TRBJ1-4	TGTGCCTGGAGTCCAACGGGGATTGGGGAAAAACTGTTTTTT	CAWSPTGIGEKLFF
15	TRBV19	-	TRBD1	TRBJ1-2	TGTGCCAGTAGGACTCCGGGACAGAGTTACTATGGCTACACCTTC	CASRTPGQSYYGYTF
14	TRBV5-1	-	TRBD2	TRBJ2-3	TGCGCCAGCAGCCTCGGACTAGCGGTAGATACGCAGTATTTT	CASSLGLAVDTQYF
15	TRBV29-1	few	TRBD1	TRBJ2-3	TGCAGCGCCCAGTTCGCCGGGACAGCGACAGATACGCAGTATTTT	CSAQFAGTATDTQYF